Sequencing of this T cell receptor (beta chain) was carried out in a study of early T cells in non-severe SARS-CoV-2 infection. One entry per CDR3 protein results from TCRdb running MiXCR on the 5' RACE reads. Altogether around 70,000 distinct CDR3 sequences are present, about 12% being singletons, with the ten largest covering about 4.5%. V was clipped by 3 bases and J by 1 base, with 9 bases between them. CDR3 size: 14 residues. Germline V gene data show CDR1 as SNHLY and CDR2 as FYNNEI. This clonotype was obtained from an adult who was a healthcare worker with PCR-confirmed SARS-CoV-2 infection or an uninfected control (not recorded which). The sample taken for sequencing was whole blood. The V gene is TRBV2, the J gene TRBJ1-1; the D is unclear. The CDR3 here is CASSDDTENTEAFF. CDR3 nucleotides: TGTGCCAGCAGTGATGACACTGAGAACACTGAAGCTTTCTTT. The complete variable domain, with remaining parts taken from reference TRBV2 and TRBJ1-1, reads EPEVTQTPSHQVTQMGQEVILRCVPISNHLYFYWYRQILGQKVEFLVSFYNNEISEKSEIFDDQFSVERPDGSNFTLKIRSTKLEDSAMYFCASSDDTENTEAFFGQGTRLTVV.